These T cell receptor beta chains were read from a single sample in a study of radiation and T cells in renal cell carcinoma. Clones were sequenced by immunoSEQ multiplex PCR, and TCRdb holds only the in-frame ones, with some missing. The sample lists 100,000 to 150,000 clones; about four fifths were seen once. The input for sequencing was blood, taken from a patient whose treatment included radiotherapy and nephrectomy. Source of these receptors: a man in his fifties or sixties with renal cell carcinoma. CDR3s include the opening cysteine and the closing phenylalanine or tryptophan. Each record gives: CDR3 protein, CDR3 DNA, D gene, V gene, J gene, clone size. A D gene is named only where the DNA matches it firmly. Clone size is given for some rows only: seen once, a few or many times, or a class if the clone is expanded.

CDR3aa: CASSASGYNTEAFF; CDR3nt: TGTGCCAGCAGTGCTTCAGGCTATAACACTGAAGCTTTCTTT; d_gene: -; v_gene: TRBV28; j_gene: TRBJ1-1; abundance: -
CDR3aa: CASSGGGTDTQYF; CDR3nt: TGTGCCAGCAGCGGGGGGGGCACAGATACGCAGTATTTT; d_gene: TRBD2; v_gene: TRBV7-6; j_gene: TRBJ2-3; abundance: -
CDR3aa: CASSRDTQSEQYF; CDR3nt: TGTGCCAGCAGCCGGGACACTCAGAGCGAGCAGTACTTC; d_gene: -; v_gene: TRBV6-5; j_gene: TRBJ2-7; abundance: -
CDR3aa: CASSPRPPRLAYEQFF; CDR3nt: TGTGCCAGCAGCCCGAGACCCCCAAGACTAGCGTATGAGCAGTTCTTC; d_gene: TRBD2; v_gene: TRBV9; j_gene: TRBJ2-1; abundance: -
CDR3aa: CASRETSTDTQYF; CDR3nt: TGCGCCAGCAGAGAAACTAGCACAGATACGCAGTATTTT; d_gene: -; v_gene: TRBV5-1; j_gene: TRBJ2-3; abundance: -
CDR3aa: CASSFLGNEQFF; CDR3nt: TGTGCCAGCAGTTTTTTGGGTAATGAGCAGTTCTTC; d_gene: -; v_gene: TRBV27; j_gene: TRBJ2-1; abundance: -
CDR3aa: CASSLVWGASYNEQFF; CDR3nt: TGTGCCAGCAGCTTAGTTTGGGGGGCCTCCTACAATGAGCAGTTCTTC; d_gene: -; v_gene: TRBV7-8; j_gene: TRBJ2-1; abundance: once
CDR3aa: CASSPAGGVSEAFF; CDR3nt: TGTGCCAGCAGCCCCGCAGGGGGCGTATCTGAAGCTTTCTTT; d_gene: TRBD1; v_gene: TRBV28; j_gene: TRBJ1-1; abundance: few
CDR3aa: CSVRTGDAHYEQYF; CDR3nt: TGCAGCGTTAGGACAGGGGACGCACACTACGAGCAGTACTTC; d_gene: TRBD1; v_gene: TRBV29-1; j_gene: TRBJ2-7; abundance: -
CDR3aa: CASSEWGGIGEKLFF; CDR3nt: TGTGCCAGCAGTGAATGGGGGGGGATTGGTGAAAAACTGTTTTTT; d_gene: -; v_gene: TRBV2; j_gene: TRBJ1-4; abundance: -
CDR3aa: CASSLGVFGNQPQHF; CDR3nt: TGCGCCAGCAGCTTGGGCGTGTTTGGCAATCAGCCCCAGCATTTT; d_gene: -; v_gene: TRBV5-1; j_gene: TRBJ1-5; abundance: -
CDR3aa: CASSSSTGSLYF; CDR3nt: TGTGCCAGCAGCTCAAGTACCGGGAGCCTGTACTTC; d_gene: -; v_gene: TRBV7-9; j_gene: TRBJ2-7; abundance: -
CDR3aa: CASSPGLAGDQETQYF; CDR3nt: TGTGCCAGCTCACCCGGACTAGCGGGAGACCAAGAGACCCAGTACTTC; d_gene: TRBD2; v_gene: TRBV18; j_gene: TRBJ2-5; abundance: -
CDR3aa: CASSYGAGGQETQYF; CDR3nt: TGTGCCAGCAGTTACGGGGCGGGGGGGCAAGAGACCCAGTACTTC; d_gene: TRBD2; v_gene: TRBV6-5; j_gene: TRBJ2-5; abundance: -
CDR3aa: CSARGQGAPDTEAFF; CDR3nt: TGCAGCGCCCGGGGACAGGGGGCGCCGGACACTGAAGCTTTCTTT; d_gene: TRBD1; v_gene: TRBV29-1; j_gene: TRBJ1-1; abundance: once
CDR3aa: CASSGWSGSPYNEQFF; CDR3nt: TGTGCCAGCAGCGGATGGAGCGGGAGTCCTTACAATGAGCAGTTCTTC; d_gene: TRBD2; v_gene: TRBV9; j_gene: TRBJ2-1; abundance: -
CDR3aa: CASGTGLTSTDTQYF; CDR3nt: TGTGCTAGTGGTACGGGACTAACTAGCACAGATACGCAGTATTTT; d_gene: TRBD2; v_gene: TRBV12-5; j_gene: TRBJ2-3; abundance: few
CDR3aa: CASSVGKAHYGYTF; CDR3nt: TGTGCCAGCAGCGTAGGCAAGGCCCATTATGGCTACACCTTC; d_gene: -; v_gene: TRBV9; j_gene: TRBJ1-2; abundance: many
CDR3aa: CASSTTGAEHTEAFF; CDR3nt: TGTGCCAGCAGTACTACAGGGGCGGAGCACACTGAAGCTTTCTTT; d_gene: TRBD1; v_gene: TRBV28; j_gene: TRBJ1-1; abundance: -
CDR3aa: CASSVDGTRPYNEQFF; CDR3nt: TGTGCCAGCAGCGTAGATGGGACGCGGCCTTACAATGAGCAGTTCTTC; d_gene: -; v_gene: TRBV9; j_gene: TRBJ2-1; abundance: -
CDR3aa: CASSGGSSYEQYF; CDR3nt: TGCGCCAGCAGTGGAGGCAGCTCCTACGAGCAGTACTTC; d_gene: -; v_gene: TRBV10-1; j_gene: TRBJ2-7; abundance: -
CDR3aa: CASSLGDRGITEAFF; CDR3nt: TGTGCCAGCAGCTTAGGGGACAGGGGGATCACTGAAGCTTTCTTT; d_gene: TRBD1; v_gene: TRBV7-6; j_gene: TRBJ1-1; abundance: few
CDR3aa: CASILGLAETYEQYF; CDR3nt: TGTGCCAGCATACTGGGACTAGCGGAAACCTACGAGCAGTACTTC; d_gene: TRBD2; v_gene: TRBV6-6; j_gene: TRBJ2-7; abundance: -
CDR3aa: CASSTSDRDQPQHF; CDR3nt: TGTGCCAGCAGTACCTCGGACAGGGATCAGCCCCAGCATTTT; d_gene: TRBD1; v_gene: TRBV2; j_gene: TRBJ1-5; abundance: once
CDR3aa: CASSQRTGRGFF; CDR3nt: TGTGCCAGCTCACAGAGGACAGGGCGGGGGTTCTTC; d_gene: TRBD1; v_gene: TRBV18; j_gene: TRBJ2-1; abundance: -
CDR3aa: CASSPRGQPQHF; CDR3nt: TGTGCCAGTAGCCCCAGGGGCCAGCCCCAGCATTTT; d_gene: -; v_gene: TRBV19; j_gene: TRBJ1-5; abundance: -
CDR3aa: CASSEGGDRKKLFF; CDR3nt: TGTGCCAGCAGTGAAGGCGGGGACCGCAAAAAACTGTTTTTT; d_gene: -; v_gene: TRBV6-1; j_gene: TRBJ1-4; abundance: -
CDR3aa: CASRAKGGHTDTQYF; CDR3nt: TGTGCCAGCAGGGCCAAGGGGGGGCACACAGATACGCAGTATTTT; d_gene: -; v_gene: TRBV7-6; j_gene: TRBJ2-3; abundance: few
CDR3aa: CASSLGTGANSPLHF; CDR3nt: TGTGCCAGCAGCTTAGGTACAGGGGCGAATTCACCCCTCCACTTT; d_gene: TRBD1; v_gene: TRBV7-2; j_gene: TRBJ1-6; abundance: -
CDR3aa: CASSQGVGSPVEQYF; CDR3nt: TGTGCCAGCAGCCAAGGGGTCGGTAGTCCGGTCGAGCAGTACTTC; d_gene: -; v_gene: TRBV4-2; j_gene: TRBJ2-7; abundance: few
CDR3aa: CASSYDRVSTQYF; CDR3nt: TGTGCCAGCAGTTACGACAGGGTTTCGACGCAGTATTTT; d_gene: TRBD1; v_gene: TRBV6-6; j_gene: TRBJ2-3; abundance: -
CDR3aa: CASSEIAGGTGELFF; CDR3nt: TGCGCCAGCAGTGAGATAGCGGGGGGAACCGGGGAGCTGTTTTTT; d_gene: TRBD2; v_gene: TRBV10-1; j_gene: TRBJ2-2; abundance: -
CDR3aa: CASSETWRETQYF; CDR3nt: TGTGCCAGCAGTGAAACATGGAGAGAGACCCAGTACTTC; d_gene: -; v_gene: TRBV25-1; j_gene: TRBJ2-5; abundance: -
CDR3aa: CASSLGQVLQWGYEQYF; CDR3nt: TGTGCCAGCAGCTTGGGACAGGTACTCCAGTGGGGCTACGAGCAGTACTTC; d_gene: -; v_gene: TRBV5-6; j_gene: TRBJ2-7; abundance: once
CDR3aa: CASSLVSSGGTEAFF; CDR3nt: TGCGCCAGCAGCTTGGTCTCGTCAGGGGGTACTGAAGCTTTCTTT; d_gene: TRBD1; v_gene: TRBV5-1; j_gene: TRBJ1-1; abundance: -
CDR3aa: CASTPAPGETQYF; CDR3nt: TGTGCCAGCACCCCCGCCCCCGGGGAGACCCAGTACTTC; d_gene: -; v_gene: TRBV7-2; j_gene: TRBJ2-5; abundance: -
CDR3aa: CAISGGRAYEQYF; CDR3nt: TGTGCCATCTCAGGCGGGCGAGCCTACGAGCAGTACTTC; d_gene: -; v_gene: TRBV10-3; j_gene: TRBJ2-7; abundance: -
CDR3aa: CASSQDVGQGEKLFF; CDR3nt: TGTGCCAGCAGCCAAGATGTGGGACAGGGTGAAAAACTGTTTTTT; d_gene: TRBD1; v_gene: TRBV4-2; j_gene: TRBJ1-4; abundance: -
CDR3aa: CASKPLGDSGANVLTF; CDR3nt: TGTGCCAGTAAGCCCTTGGGAGACTCTGGGGCCAACGTCCTGACTTTC; d_gene: -; v_gene: TRBV19; j_gene: TRBJ2-6; abundance: -
CDR3aa: CASSAMTSKKYQETQYF; CDR3nt: TGTGCCAGCAGCGCTATGACTAGTAAAAAGTACCAAGAGACCCAGTACTTC; d_gene: -; v_gene: TRBV13; j_gene: TRBJ2-5; abundance: -
CDR3aa: CASSGLGNTGELFF; CDR3nt: TGTGCCAGCAGTGGTCTAGGGAACACCGGGGAGCTGTTTTTT; d_gene: -; v_gene: TRBV2; j_gene: TRBJ2-2; abundance: -
CDR3aa: CASSEQIAGGQETQYF; CDR3nt: TGTGCCAGCAGCGAGCAAATAGCGGGGGGGCAAGAGACCCAGTACTTC; d_gene: TRBD2; v_gene: TRBV9; j_gene: TRBJ2-5; abundance: -
CDR3aa: CASSLAGQEHNEQFF; CDR3nt: TGTGCCAGCAGCTTAGCGGGTCAGGAGCACAATGAGCAGTTCTTC; d_gene: -; v_gene: TRBV11-2; j_gene: TRBJ2-1; abundance: once
CDR3aa: CARTMDRATSYEQYF; CDR3nt: TGTGCCAGAACAATGGACAGGGCCACCTCCTACGAGCAGTACTTC; d_gene: TRBD1; v_gene: TRBV6-4; j_gene: TRBJ2-7; abundance: -
CDR3aa: CASTTTPGGNNSPLHF; CDR3nt: TGTGCCAGTACCACGACCCCAGGGGGTAATAATTCACCCCTCCACTTT; d_gene: TRBD1; v_gene: TRBV19; j_gene: TRBJ1-6; abundance: -
CDR3aa: CPPGNYGYTF; CDR3nt: TGTCCACCGGGGAACTATGGCTACACCTTC; d_gene: -; v_gene: TRBV9; j_gene: TRBJ1-2; abundance: -
CDR3aa: CASSWDSTDTQYF; CDR3nt: TGTGCCAGCAGCTGGGACAGCACAGATACGCAGTATTTT; d_gene: -; v_gene: TRBV7-2; j_gene: TRBJ2-3; abundance: -
CDR3aa: CASSKTQGSGYYGYTF; CDR3nt: TGTGCCAGCAGTAAAACTCAGGGGAGCGGGTACTATGGCTACACCTTC; d_gene: -; v_gene: TRBV27; j_gene: TRBJ1-2; abundance: -
CDR3aa: CARSCPGRQNTEAFF; CDR3nt: TGTGCCAGAAGCTGTCCGGGACGGCAGAACACTGAAGCTTTCTTT; d_gene: -; v_gene: TRBV5-3; j_gene: TRBJ1-1; abundance: -
CDR3aa: CASSLSEGVYEKLFF; CDR3nt: TGTGCCAGCTCACTTTCAGAGGGTGTTTACGAAAAACTGTTTTTT; d_gene: -; v_gene: TRBV18; j_gene: TRBJ1-4; abundance: -
CDR3aa: CASSREGGANEKLFF; CDR3nt: TGTGCCAGCTCACGTGAGGGGGGAGCTAATGAAAAACTGTTTTTT; d_gene: -; v_gene: TRBV18; j_gene: TRBJ1-4; abundance: -
CDR3aa: CASSLPSQQETQYF; CDR3nt: TGTGCCAGCTCACTACCATCACAACAAGAGACCCAGTACTTC; d_gene: -; v_gene: TRBV18; j_gene: TRBJ2-5; abundance: -
CDR3aa: CASNWGQPNTEAFF; CDR3nt: TGTGCCAGTAATTGGGGACAGCCGAACACTGAAGCTTTCTTT; d_gene: TRBD1; v_gene: TRBV19; j_gene: TRBJ1-1; abundance: -
CDR3aa: CASSAGDSYGYTF; CDR3nt: TGTGCCAGCAGCGCTGGGGACAGCTATGGCTACACCTTC; d_gene: TRBD1; v_gene: TRBV6-1; j_gene: TRBJ1-2; abundance: -